This TCR beta chain was captured in a study of early T cells in non-severe SARS-CoV-2 infection. This clonotype has just a few counts. TCRdb re-called the 5' RACE reads through MiXCR, storing one row per CDR3 protein. The table has 98,000 or so distinct CDR3 sequences, approximately 12% seen once. Per the germline V gene, CDR1 is SNHLY and CDR2 is FYNNEI. The V segment lost 9 bases and the J segment 7 bases; nucleotides outside the gene matches: 11. The CDR3 has 14 amino acids. V and J are TRBV2 and TRBJ2-1, with TRBD1 matching over 8 bases. This clonotype was obtained from an adult who was a healthcare worker with PCR-confirmed SARS-CoV-2 infection or an uninfected control (not recorded which). This sample comprised whole blood, obtained at baseline. CDR3 residues: CASRDRGEVNEQFF. The CDR3 DNA is TGTGCCAGTAGAGACAGGGGAGAGGTAAATGAGCAGTTCTTC.